These 23 T cell receptor beta chains were all obtained from the same sample, sequenced in a study of cytomegalovirus exposure and HLA in healthy donors. The PCR was carried out with 60 Vbeta primers and 13 Jbeta primers. TCRdb's table, derived via immunoSEQ multiplex PCR, lists solely in-frame clones and lacks some. The sample contains roughly 200,000 clones, over 70% of which appear only once. Sequencing was done on a sample of PBMCs. The receptors derive from a boy aged 2 to 10 in good health and CMV-seronegative.

The V and J genes are TRBV10-3 and TRBJ2-5, with TRBD2 matching over 12 bases. Germline-derived CDR1 and CDR2 are ENHRY and SYGVKD. The CDR3 has 15 residues. Germline trimming cut 6 bases from V and 2 bases from J; bases unmatched to any gene: 4. The CDR3 DNA reads TGTGCCATCAGGCCTAGCGGGGGGGGACAAGAGACCCAGTACTTC. This sequence encodes CAIRPSGGGQETQYF.

This chain uses TRBV19 with TRBJ2-7, with D possibly TRBD2 on 6 matching bases. V lost 5 bases, J lost 0 bases, and 20 bases lay in between. The CDR3 is 17 residues long. Germline V lookup: CDR1 LNHDA, CDR2 SQIVND (reference sequence). The CDR3: CASSQRAGGTTSYEQYF. The CDR3 DNA is TGTGCCAGTAGTCAAAGGGCGGGCGGGACCACCTCCTACGAGCAGTACTTC. The whole variable domain, filled in from reference TRBV19 and TRBJ2-7, reads DGGITQSPKYLFRKEGQNVTLSCEQNLNHDAMYWYRQDPGQGLRLIYYSQIVNDFQKGDIAEGYSVSREKKESFPLTVTSAQKNPTAFYLCASSQRAGGTTSYEQYFGPGTRLTVT.

J is TRBJ1-2 and V is TRBV30; D gene unclear. CDR3 size: 14 residues. The V gene lost 1 base and the J gene lost 0 bases, with 9 bases spanning the gap. The germline gives CDR1 GTSNPN, CDR2 SVGIG (reference sequence). The CDR3 sequence: CAWSAMTTNYGYTF. CDR3 nucleotide sequence: TGTGCCTGGAGTGCAATGACAACTAACTATGGCTACACCTTC.

V usage is TRBV27 and J usage is TRBJ2-7; TRBD2 is a possible D gene (6 bases). This CDR3 has 17 amino acids. Germline CDR1 and CDR2: MNHEY and SMNVEV (reference sequence). The V and J ends lost 1 base and 3 bases respectively, with 19 bases between them. The CDR3 spells CASSLFPTSSGVYEQYF. CDR3 nucleotides: TGTGCCAGCAGTTTATTTCCGACTAGTTCAGGAGTCTACGAGCAGTACTTC.

The rearrangement joins TRBV5-1 to TRBJ2-2; 8 bases map to TRBD2. The trim removed 4 bases at V and 6 bases at J, leaving 8 bases unmatched. The germline V gene has CDR1 SGHRS and CDR2 YFSETQ. The CDR3 spans 15 residues. DNA of the CDR3: TGCGCCAGCAGCCCTCAGGACGGGAGGGCCGGGGAGCTGTTTTTT. Amino acid sequence: CASSPQDGRAGELFF.

The V gene is TRBV28, the J gene TRBJ2-2, with TRBD2 matching over 7 bases. Germline CDR1 is MDHEN and CDR2 is SYDVKM. This CDR3 comprises 11 residues. V shed 8 bases, J shed 6 bases, and the junction held 0 bases outside the gene matches. CDR3 DNA: TGTGCCAGCGGGGGGGCCGGGGAGCTGTTTTTT. It encodes CASGGAGELFF.

V usage is TRBV5-1 and J usage is TRBJ2-7; TRBD1 might be the D (5 bases). Germline V gene lookup returns CDR1 SGHRS and CDR2 YFSETQ. V was shortened by 6 bases and J by 1 base, with 17 bases between the two germline ends. CDR3 size: 15 residues. CDR3 sequence reads: CASNEQDGTSYEQYF. The CDR3 DNA reads as TGCGCCAGCAACGAACAGGACGGCACTTCCTACGAGCAGTACTTC.

The chain combines TRBV29-1 with TRBJ1-2; no clear D gene. CDR3 length equals 13 residues. Germline V lookup: CDR1 SQVTM, CDR2 ANQGSEA. Trimming took 7 bases from V and 2 from J, leaving 14 bases between them. The DNA of the CDR3 is TGCAGCGACACGACGGCGGGGAACTATGGCTACACCTTC. Residues: CSDTTAGNYGYTF. Full variable domain (missing parts from reference TRBV29-1 and TRBJ1-2): SAVISQKPSRDICQRGTSLTIQCQVDSQVTMMFWYRQQPGQSLTLIATANQGSEATYESGFVIDKFPISRPNLTFSTLTVSNMSPEDSSIYLCSDTTAGNYGYTFGSGTRLTVV.

The chain joins TRBV19 to TRBJ1-2, with 10 bases that match TRBD1. The ends lost 9 bases at V and 6 bases at J; junction bases unmatched: 10. Germline CDR1 reads LNHDA; CDR2 reads SQIVND (reference sequence). The CDR3 sequence is 14 residues long. The DNA of the CDR3 is TGTGCCAGCAGACAGGGGGCGAGGGAAAATGGCTACACCTTC. It encodes CASRQGARENGYTF. Looking up the rest from reference TRBV19 and TRBJ1-2 gives the full variable domain: DGGITQSPKYLFRKEGQNVTLSCEQNLNHDAMYWYRQDPGQGLRLIYYSQIVNDFQKGDIAEGYSVSREKKESFPLTVTSAQKNPTAFYLCASRQGARENGYTFGSGTRLTVV.

V is TRBV6-4 and J is TRBJ2-2, with D maybe TRBD1 (5 bases). CDR3 size: 17 residues. The germline V gene has CDR1 MRHNA and CDR2 SNTAGT. Deletions cut 2 bases from V and 5 bases from J, with 18 bases between. The CDR3 region is CASSDGAWAARTGELFF. CDR3 nucleotide sequence: TGTGCCAGCAGTGACGGGGCTTGGGCGGCAAGGACCGGGGAGCTGTTTTTT.

This clone was seen more than once but under ten times. This chain uses TRBV2 with TRBJ2-1, with D possibly matching TRBD2 (6 bases). In germline, CDR1 is SNHLY, CDR2 FYNNEI. Trimming stripped 7 bases from V and 5 bases from J, with 9 bases between. The length of the CDR3 is 12 residues. CDR3 sequence: CASTWGDNEQFF. The CDR3, as DNA: TGTGCCAGCACGTGGGGGGACAATGAGCAGTTCTTC.

The chain has TRBV6-5 and TRBJ2-7; 7 positions match TRBD1. V shed 6 bases, J shed 7 bases, and the junction held 9 bases outside the gene matches. Germline CDR1 is MNHEY and CDR2 is SVGAGI. The CDR3 is 13 residues long. CDR3 amino acids: CASRETGIGEQYF. In DNA form, the CDR3 reads TGTGCCAGCAGAGAGACAGGGATCGGAGAGCAGTACTTC.

This chain joins TRBV2 and TRBJ1-5; 8 bases align to TRBD1. Unmatched junction bases numbered 12, after V lost 4 bases and J lost 4 bases. Germline CDR1 reads SNHLY; CDR2 reads FYNNEI. The CDR3 sequence is 17 residues long. The DNA for the CDR3 is TGTGCCAGCAGTGCCCCGGGACAGGTCAGGGGGAATCAGCCCCAGCATTTT. It encodes CASSAPGQVRGNQPQHF.

This clone was seen a handful of times. The chain is built from TRBV6-5 and TRBJ2-7; no clear D. The CDR3 sequence is 14 residues long. The V gene lost 0 bases and the J gene lost 1 base, with 7 bases spanning the gap. Germline V gives CDR1 MNHEY, CDR2 SVGAGI. This CDR3 is CASSYSSQSYEQYF. The CDR3 DNA follows: TGTGCCAGCAGTTACTCGTCGCAGTCCTACGAGCAGTACTTC.

This clone was counted a few times. The chain links TRBV30 to TRBJ2-7, with 9 bases identical to TRBD1. Germline values: CDR1 GTSNPN, CDR2 SVGIG (reference sequence). This CDR3 has 15 amino acids. The CDR3 DNA follows: TGTGCTGCCTCGGGACAGGGCCAAGCCCACTACGAGCAGTACTTC. Translated, it gives CAASGQGQAHYEQYF.

The chain joins TRBV11-2 to TRBJ2-7; D is perhaps TRBD1 (6 bases). Trimming took off 4 bases at V and 3 bases at J, with 16 bases between the two ends. The CDR3 runs 15 residues. Germline lookup yields CDR1 SGHAT and CDR2 FQNNGV. The CDR3 sequence: CASSSMLVGGYEQYF. Here the CDR3 DNA reads TGTGCCAGCAGCTCCATGTTGGTAGGGGGCTACGAGCAGTACTTC.

This chain links TRBV13 with TRBJ2-1; 8 bases fit TRBD2. J lost 7 bases, V lost 3 bases, and 8 bases had no gene match. CDR1 is PRHDT, CDR2 FYEKMQ, per germline (reference sequence). The CDR3 runs to 15 residues. The CDR3 nucleotides read TGTGCCAGCAGCTTCACTACTAGCGGTGTTAATGAGCAGTTCTTC. Its translation: CASSFTTSGVNEQFF.

V is TRBV29-1 and J is TRBJ2-1; possible D gene TRBD1, 5 bases. The length of the CDR3 is 12 residues. V lost 6 bases and J 4 bases, leaving 10 bases between the germline ends. The germline gives CDR1 SQVTM, CDR2 ANQGSEA. CDR3 loop: CSVVTGYNEQFF. The CDR3, as DNA: TGCAGCGTCGTTACAGGTTACAATGAGCAGTTCTTC.

This clone was picked up a small number of times. This rearrangement joins TRBV4-1 to TRBJ1-2, with TRBD1 identical over 7 bases. The CDR3 length is 16 residues. The junction had 13 bases not matched to a gene; V was cut back by 4 bases and J by 5 bases. Germline loops: CDR1 MGHRA, CDR2 YSYEKL. For the CDR3, the DNA is TGCGCCAGCAGCCCCTGGACCCTCGCAGGGGGATATGGCTACACCTTC. It codes for CASSPWTLAGGYGYTF.

The chain carries TRBV19 and TRBJ1-2; the D gene is possibly TRBD1 (5 bases). The length of the CDR3 is 11 residues. Germline V gene sequence: CDR1 LNHDA, CDR2 SQIVND (reference sequence). V was pared by 7 bases and J by 4 bases, with 7 bases between. The CDR3 region is CASTGIYGYTF. The CDR3 bases are TGTGCCAGTACAGGGATCTATGGCTACACCTTC.

This chain links TRBV5-1 with TRBJ2-2; D might be TRBD2 (6 bases). V was clipped by 0 bases and J by 6 bases, with 12 bases between them. This CDR3 contains 15 residues. The germline V gene has CDR1 SGHRS and CDR2 YFSETQ. CDR3 sequence (DNA): TGCGCCAGCAGCTTGGAGCGGGTGGATGCCGGGGAGCTGTTTTTT. Protein: CASSLERVDAGELFF.

The chain employs TRBV9 and TRBJ2-1, with TRBD2 identical over 12 bases. This CDR3 is 17 amino acids long. Germline lookup yields CDR1 SGDLS and CDR2 YYNGEE. The J segment lost 5 bases and the V segment lost 1 base, leaving 7 bases of the junction unmatched. The CDR3 is CASSVWASGGVDNEQFF. The CDR3 DNA follows: TGTGCCAGCAGCGTATGGGCTAGCGGGGGGGTGGACAATGAGCAGTTCTTC.

V gene TRBV7-9 combines with J gene TRBJ1-1; 7 bases line up with TRBD1. Germline CDR1 SEHNR, CDR2 FQNEAQ (reference sequence). The V gene end was trimmed by 9 bases and the J gene end by 4 bases; junction bases not matched to a gene: 8. The CDR3 consists of 13 residues. The CDR3 reads CASQTGLATEAFF. The DNA of the CDR3 is TGTGCCAGTCAGACAGGGTTGGCCACTGAAGCTTTCTTT.